This record covers a single T cell receptor (beta chain). Sequencing was performed with immunoSEQ multiplex PCR; in TCRdb, only in-frame clones are kept and a portion is missing. Counted here are approximately 50,000 clones, 70% to 90% occurring once; the ten biggest clones make up approximately 23%. This sample stems from a study of PD-L1 blockade in urothelial cancer. This CDR3 has 17 residues. Trimming took 5 bases from V and 2 from J, leaving 21 bases between them. Germline loops: CDR1 SEHNR, CDR2 FQNEAQ (reference sequence). Sample time point: pretreatment peripheral blood. The specimen was PBMCs, collected around atezolizumab (anti-PD-L1) treatment. The rearrangement links TRBV7-9 to TRBJ2-5; maybe TRBD1 (6 bases). The TCR sequence derives from a man in his 60s with urothelial cancer. For the CDR3, the DNA is TGTGCCAGCAGCATAAACGAACGGACAGATAGACAAGAGACCCAGTACTTC. Amino acids: CASSINERTDRQETQYF.